The entry that follows covers one T cell receptor beta chain sequence. It differs at one base from a far larger clone, so likely a read error. No conserved phenylalanine or tryptophan is present at the end of the CDR3, so a read error is the likely explanation. The record originates from a study of shared clonotypes between healthy human individuals. Each subset's genomic DNA was shared equally among a number of immunoSEQ plates. PBMC DNA, left unsorted, was sequenced on ten immunoSEQ deep assay plates. Assay used: immunoSEQ multiplex PCR; TCRdb lists only in-frame clones, some missing. The table lists about 520,000 clones, 81% of them singletons. Germline values: CDR1 SNHLY, CDR2 FYNNEI. This CDR3 comprises 15 residues. Trimming left V 2 bases short and J 5 bases short, with 15 bases between. Recent acute infections and vaccinations were absent in the healthy HIV-negative adult donors.

This sequence originates from a woman between 40 and 55 years old in good health. Some clones in this sample may be carry-over from other donors' samples. Sequenced input: PBMCs. The chain couples TRBV2 to TRBJ1-1, with a weak D call TRBD1 (6 bases). This CDR3 is CASSEFQGSGTEAFI. CDR3 nucleotide sequence: TGTGCCAGCAGTGAATTCCAGGGGTCGGGGACTGAAGCTTTCATT.